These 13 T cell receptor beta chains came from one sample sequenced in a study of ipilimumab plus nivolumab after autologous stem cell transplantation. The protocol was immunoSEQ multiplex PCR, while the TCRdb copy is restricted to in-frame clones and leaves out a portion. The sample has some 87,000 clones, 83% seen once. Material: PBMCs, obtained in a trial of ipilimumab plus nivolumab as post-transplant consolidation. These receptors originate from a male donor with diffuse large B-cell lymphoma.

The CDR3 nucleotides read TGTGCCAGCAGCCCGCGTTTTGGAATAAATACCGACTATGGCTACACCTTC. It is translated as CASSPRFGINTDYGYTF. The J gene is TRBJ1-2, the V gene TRBV7-9; D not certain. V was trimmed by 5 bases and J by 3 bases, leaving 22 bases between them. This CDR3 has 17 residues. Germline V gene lookup returns CDR1 SEHNR and CDR2 FQNEAQ (reference sequence).

This CDR3 reads CASSVVGGWGTEAFF. CDR3 in DNA: TGTGCCAGCAGCGTAGTGGGTGGATGGGGCACTGAAGCTTTCTTT. The V gene is TRBV9, the J gene TRBJ1-1, with D uncertain. The length of the CDR3 is 15 residues. The V end lost 0 bases, the J end lost 4 bases, and 13 bases lay between the germline ends. Germline loops: CDR1 SGDLS, CDR2 YYNGEE.

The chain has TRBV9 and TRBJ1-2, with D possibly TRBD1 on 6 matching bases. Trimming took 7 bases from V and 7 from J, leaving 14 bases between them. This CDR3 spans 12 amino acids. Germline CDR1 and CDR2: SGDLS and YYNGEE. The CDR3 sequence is CASAGAGGGYTF. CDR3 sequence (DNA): TGTGCCAGCGCAGGGGCCGGGGGTGGCTACACCTTC.

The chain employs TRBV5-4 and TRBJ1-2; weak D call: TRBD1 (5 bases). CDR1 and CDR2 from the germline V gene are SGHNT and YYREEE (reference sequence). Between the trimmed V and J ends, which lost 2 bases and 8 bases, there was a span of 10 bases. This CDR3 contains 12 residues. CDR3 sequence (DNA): TGTGCCAGCAGCTTAGGCGGGGGGGGCTACACCTTC. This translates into CASSLGGGGYTF. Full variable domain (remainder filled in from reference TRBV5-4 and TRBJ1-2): ETGVTQSPTHLIKTRGQQVTLRCSSQSGHNTVSWYQQALGQGPQFIFQYYREEENGRGNFPPRFSGLQFPNYSSELNVNALELDDSALYLCASSLGGGGYTFGSGTRLTVV.

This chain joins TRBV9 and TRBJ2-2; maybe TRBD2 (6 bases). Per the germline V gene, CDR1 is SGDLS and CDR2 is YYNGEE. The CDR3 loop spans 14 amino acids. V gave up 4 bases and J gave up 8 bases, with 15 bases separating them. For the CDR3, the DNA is TGTGCCAGCAGCCCTCAGCCGGAGGGGGGGGAGCTGTTTTTT. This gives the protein CASSPQPEGGELFF.

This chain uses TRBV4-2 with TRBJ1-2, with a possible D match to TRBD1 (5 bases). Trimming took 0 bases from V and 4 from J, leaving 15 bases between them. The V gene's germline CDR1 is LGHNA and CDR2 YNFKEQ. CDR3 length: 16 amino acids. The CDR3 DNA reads TGTGCCAGCAGCCAAGATAGGGCAGGGAAGGTCTATGGCTACACCTTC. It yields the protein CASSQDRAGKVYGYTF.

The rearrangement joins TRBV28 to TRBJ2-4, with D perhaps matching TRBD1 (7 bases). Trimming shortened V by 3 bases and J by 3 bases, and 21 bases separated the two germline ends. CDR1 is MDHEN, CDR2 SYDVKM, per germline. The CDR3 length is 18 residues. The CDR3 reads CASSFNPRDSWGKNIQYF. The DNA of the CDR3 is TGTGCCAGCAGTTTTAACCCGCGGGACAGTTGGGGCAAAAACATTCAGTACTTC.

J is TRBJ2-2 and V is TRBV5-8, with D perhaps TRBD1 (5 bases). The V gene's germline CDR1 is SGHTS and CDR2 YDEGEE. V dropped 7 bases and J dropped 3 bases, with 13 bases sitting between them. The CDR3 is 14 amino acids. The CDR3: CASRQGEDTGELFF. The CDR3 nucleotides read TGTGCCAGCCGTCAAGGGGAAGACACCGGGGAGCTGTTTTTT.

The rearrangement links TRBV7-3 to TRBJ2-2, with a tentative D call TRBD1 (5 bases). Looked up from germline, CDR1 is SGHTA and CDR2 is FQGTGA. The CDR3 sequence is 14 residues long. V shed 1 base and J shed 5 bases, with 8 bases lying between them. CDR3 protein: CASSLNKGTGELFF. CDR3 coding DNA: TGTGCCAGCAGCTTAAATAAGGGGACCGGGGAGCTGTTTTTT.

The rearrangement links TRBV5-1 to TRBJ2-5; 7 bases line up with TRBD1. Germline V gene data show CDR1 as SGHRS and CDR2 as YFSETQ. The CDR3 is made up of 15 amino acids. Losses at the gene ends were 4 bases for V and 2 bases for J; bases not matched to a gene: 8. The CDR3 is CASSPLGGRQETQYF. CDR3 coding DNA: TGCGCCAGCAGCCCTCTAGGGGGCCGTCAAGAGACCCAGTACTTC.

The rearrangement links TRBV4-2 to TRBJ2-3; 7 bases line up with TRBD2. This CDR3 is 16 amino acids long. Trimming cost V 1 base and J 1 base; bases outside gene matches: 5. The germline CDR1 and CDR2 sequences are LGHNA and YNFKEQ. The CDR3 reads CASSQGTRWGTDTQYF. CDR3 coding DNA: TGTGCCAGCAGCCAAGGGACTAGATGGGGCACAGATACGCAGTATTTT.

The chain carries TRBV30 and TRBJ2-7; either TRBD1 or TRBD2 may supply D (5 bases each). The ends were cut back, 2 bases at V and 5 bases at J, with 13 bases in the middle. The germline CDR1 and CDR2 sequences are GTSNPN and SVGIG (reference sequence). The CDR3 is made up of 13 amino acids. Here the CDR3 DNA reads TGTGCCTGGAGTATCGGACTGGGGGACGAGCAGTACTTC. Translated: CAWSIGLGDEQYF.

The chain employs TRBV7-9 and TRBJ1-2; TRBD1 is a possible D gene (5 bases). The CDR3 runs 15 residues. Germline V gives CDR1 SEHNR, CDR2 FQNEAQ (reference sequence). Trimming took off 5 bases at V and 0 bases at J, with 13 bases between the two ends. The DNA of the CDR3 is TGTGCCAGCAGCCCAACGGCGACAGCTAACTATGGCTACACCTTC. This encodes CASSPTATANYGYTF.